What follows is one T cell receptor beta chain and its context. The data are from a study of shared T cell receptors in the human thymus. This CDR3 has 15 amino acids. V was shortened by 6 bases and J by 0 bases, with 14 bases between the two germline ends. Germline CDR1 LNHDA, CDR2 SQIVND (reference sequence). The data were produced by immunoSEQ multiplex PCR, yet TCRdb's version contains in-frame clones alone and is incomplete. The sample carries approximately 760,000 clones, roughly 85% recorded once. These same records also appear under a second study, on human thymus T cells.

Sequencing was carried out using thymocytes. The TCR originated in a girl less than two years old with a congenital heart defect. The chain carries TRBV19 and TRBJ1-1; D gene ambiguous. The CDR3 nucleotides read TGTGCCAGTAGCGGCGGGATCACCGTGAACACTGAAGCTTTCTTT. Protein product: CASSGGITVNTEAFF. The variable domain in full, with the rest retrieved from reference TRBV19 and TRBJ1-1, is DGGITQSPKYLFRKEGQNVTLSCEQNLNHDAMYWYRQDPGQGLRLIYYSQIVNDFQKGDIAEGYSVSREKKESFPLTVTSAQKNPTAFYLCASSGGITVNTEAFFGQGTRLTVV.